Sequencing of this TCR beta chain was carried out in a study of graft-versus-host responses after intestinal transplantation. Across the study: Every one of the recipients received anti-thymocyte globulin induction and afterwards took tacrolimus and steroids for roughly three years.

The germline CDR1 and CDR2 sequences are SGDLS and YYNGEE. The V gene lost 0 bases and the J gene lost 2 bases, with 18 bases spanning the gap. The CDR3 is 18 residues long. Study-wide results and limits: Those patients showing graft-donor T cell macrochimerism displayed high graft-versus-host to host-versus-graft clonal ratios in allografts. GvH clones surfaced in recipient marrow, some emerging earlier in ileum or blood.

Assay used: immunoSEQ multiplex PCR; TCRdb lists only in-frame clones, some missing. This table holds about 93,000 clones, approximately 80% found once. Concerning this clone: What it binds is not known.

The chain has TRBV9 and TRBJ2-1, with unresolved D. The sequencing used unstimulated CD4+ T cells sorted from spleen or lymph node cells, collected before intestinal transplant. The origin of this receptor is a human donor who received an intestinal transplant. CDR3 region: CASSVDPYLNGAYNEQFF. In DNA form, the CDR3 reads TGTGCCAGCAGCGTAGACCCATACCTAAACGGAGCCTACAATGAGCAGTTCTTC.